This T cell receptor beta chain was identified in a study of cytomegalovirus exposure and HLA in healthy donors. Study results and limitations: According to the study, about 180 TCR beta chains were cytomegalovirus-associated. Through in vitro validation, a few CMV-associated chains were shown to be specific for CMV antigens.

The protocol was immunoSEQ multiplex PCR, while the TCRdb copy is restricted to in-frame clones and leaves out a portion. The table lists about 330,000 clones, more than 80% of them singletons. As concerns this clone: As yet, its antigen is unknown.

The CDR3 spans 12 residues. Germline CDR1 is MDHEN and CDR2 is SYDVKM. V lost 7 bases, J lost 11 bases, and 7 bases stayed unmatched. This clonotype originated in a woman between 18 and 30 years old in good health and CMV-seronegative. This chain uses TRBV28 with TRBJ2-3; 9 nucleotides agree with TRBD1. The sample taken for sequencing was PBMCs. Here the CDR3 DNA reads TGTGCCAGCACCCCCGGACAGGGGCGGCAGTATTTT. Protein product: CASTPGQGRQYF.